What follows is one T cell receptor (beta chain) and its context. Germline V CDR1 and CDR2: LGHDT, YNNKEL (reference sequence). V lost 1 base and J lost 8, with 11 bases in between. This CDR3 contains 13 residues. The method was immunoSEQ multiplex PCR; TCRdb's version includes in-frame clones alone and lacks a portion of them. The sample has roughly 180,000 clones, about 93% seen once; the top ten hold about 0.6%. These data are taken from a study of T cell responses to AZD1222 COVID-19 vaccine. The material sequenced was peripheral blood, taken on day 0 of AZD1222 vaccination. The rearrangement uses TRBV3-1 (or the pseudogene TRBV3-2) and TRBJ1-2; the D is unclear. This TCR was recovered from an adult in good health. Written as DNA, the CDR3 is TGTGCCAGCAGCCAAGCAATATTGAAAGGCTACACCTTC. It is translated as CASSQAILKGYTF.